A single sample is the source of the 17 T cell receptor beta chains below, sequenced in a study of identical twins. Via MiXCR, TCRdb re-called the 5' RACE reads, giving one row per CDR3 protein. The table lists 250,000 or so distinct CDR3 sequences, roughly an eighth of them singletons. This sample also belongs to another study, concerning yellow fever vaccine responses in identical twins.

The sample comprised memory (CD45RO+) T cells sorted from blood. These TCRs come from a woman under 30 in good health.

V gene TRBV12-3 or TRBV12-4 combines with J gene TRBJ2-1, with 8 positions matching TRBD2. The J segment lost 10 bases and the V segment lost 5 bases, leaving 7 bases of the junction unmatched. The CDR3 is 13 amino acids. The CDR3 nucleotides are TGTGCCAGCAGTACCGCGGGGGGAAACGAGCAGTTCTTC. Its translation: CASSTAGGNEQFF.

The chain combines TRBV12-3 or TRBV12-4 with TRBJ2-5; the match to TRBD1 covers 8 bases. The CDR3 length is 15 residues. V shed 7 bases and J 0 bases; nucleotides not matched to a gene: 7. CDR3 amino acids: CASTLRGPYQETQYF. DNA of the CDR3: TGTGCCAGCACCCTCAGGGGGCCCTACCAAGAGACCCAGTACTTC.

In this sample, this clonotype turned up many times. This CDR3 reads CSANRDFTDTQYF. CDR3 nucleotide sequence: TGCAGTGCTAACCGGGACTTCACAGATACGCAGTATTTT. V and J are TRBV20-1 and TRBJ2-3; TRBD2 might be the D (6 bases). The CDR3 has 13 residues. Per germline, CDR1 DFQATT and CDR2 SNEGSKA (reference sequence). V lost 4 bases, J lost 2 bases, and 10 bases lay in between.

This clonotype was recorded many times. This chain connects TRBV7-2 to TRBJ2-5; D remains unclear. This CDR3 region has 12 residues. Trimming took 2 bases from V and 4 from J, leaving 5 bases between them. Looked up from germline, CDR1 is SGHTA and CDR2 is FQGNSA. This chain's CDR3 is CASSLSAETQYF. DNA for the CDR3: TGTGCCAGCAGCTTAAGTGCAGAGACCCAGTACTTC. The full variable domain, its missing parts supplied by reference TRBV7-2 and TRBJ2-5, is GAGVSQSPSNKVTEKGKDVELRCDPISGHTALYWYRQSLGQGLEFLIYFQGNSAPDKSGLPSDRFSAERTGGSVSTLTIQRTQQEDSAVYLCASSLSAETQYFGPGTRLLVL.

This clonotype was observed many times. In DNA, the CDR3 is TGTGCCAGCAGTAGACTAGCGGGAGCGGTAGATACGCAGTATTTT. This sequence encodes CASSRLAGAVDTQYF. This sequence joins TRBV12-3 or TRBV12-4 and TRBJ2-3, with 12 nucleotides matching TRBD2. This CDR3 has 15 amino acids. V lost 5 bases to trimming and J lost 5 bases; unmatched junction nucleotides: 5.

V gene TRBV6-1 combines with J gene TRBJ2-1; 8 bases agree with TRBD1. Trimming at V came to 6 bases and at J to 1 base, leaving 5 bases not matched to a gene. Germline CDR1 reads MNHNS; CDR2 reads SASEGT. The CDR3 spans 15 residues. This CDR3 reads CASRPGQGSYNEQFF. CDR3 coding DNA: TGTGCCAGCAGACCCGGACAGGGATCCTACAATGAGCAGTTCTTC.

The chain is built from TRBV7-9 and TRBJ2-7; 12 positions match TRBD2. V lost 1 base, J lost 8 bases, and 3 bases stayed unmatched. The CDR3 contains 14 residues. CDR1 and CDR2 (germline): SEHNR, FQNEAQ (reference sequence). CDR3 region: CASSLGTSGAKQYF. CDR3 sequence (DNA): TGTGCCAGCAGCTTAGGGACTAGCGGGGCAAAGCAGTACTTC. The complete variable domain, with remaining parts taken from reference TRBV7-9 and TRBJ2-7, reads DTGVSQNPRHKITKRGQNVTFRCDPISEHNRLYWYRQTLGQGPEFLTYFQNEAQLEKSRLLSDRFSAERPKGSFSTLEIQRTEQGDSAMYLCASSLGTSGAKQYFGPGTRLTVT.

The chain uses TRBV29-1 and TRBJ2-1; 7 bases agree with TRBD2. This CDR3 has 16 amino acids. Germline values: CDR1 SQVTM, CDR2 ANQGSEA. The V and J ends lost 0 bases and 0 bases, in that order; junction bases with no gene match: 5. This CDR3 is CSVEEGGVFSYNEQFF. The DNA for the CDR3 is TGCAGCGTTGAAGAGGGGGGGGTCTTCTCCTACAATGAGCAGTTCTTC.

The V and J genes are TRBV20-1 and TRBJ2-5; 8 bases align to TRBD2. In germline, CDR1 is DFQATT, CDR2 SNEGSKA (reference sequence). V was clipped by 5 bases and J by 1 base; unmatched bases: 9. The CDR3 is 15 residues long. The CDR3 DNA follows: TGCAGTGCTTCAGGGGAAGCGGGGGTCCAAGAGACCCAGTACTTC. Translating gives CSASGEAGVQETQYF.

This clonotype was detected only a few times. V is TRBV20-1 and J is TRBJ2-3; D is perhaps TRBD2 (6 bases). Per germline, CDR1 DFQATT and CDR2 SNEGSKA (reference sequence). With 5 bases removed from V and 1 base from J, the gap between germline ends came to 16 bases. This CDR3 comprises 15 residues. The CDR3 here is CSAPGTSLGTDTQYF. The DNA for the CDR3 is TGCAGTGCTCCCGGAACTAGCCTAGGCACAGATACGCAGTATTTT.

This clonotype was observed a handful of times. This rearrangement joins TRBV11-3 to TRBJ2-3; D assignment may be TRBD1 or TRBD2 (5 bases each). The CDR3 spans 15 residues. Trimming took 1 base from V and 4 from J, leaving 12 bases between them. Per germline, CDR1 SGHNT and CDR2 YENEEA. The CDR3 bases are TGTGCCAGCAGCTTAGGGGGGTTGGGCCCAGATACGCAGTATTTT. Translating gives CASSLGGLGPDTQYF.

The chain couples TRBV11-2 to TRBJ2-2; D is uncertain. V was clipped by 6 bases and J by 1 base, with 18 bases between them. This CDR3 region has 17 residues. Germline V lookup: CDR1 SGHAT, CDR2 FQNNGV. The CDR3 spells CASRNPADAVNTGELFF. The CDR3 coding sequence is TGTGCCAGCAGAAACCCCGCGGACGCAGTGAACACCGGGGAGCTGTTTTTT.

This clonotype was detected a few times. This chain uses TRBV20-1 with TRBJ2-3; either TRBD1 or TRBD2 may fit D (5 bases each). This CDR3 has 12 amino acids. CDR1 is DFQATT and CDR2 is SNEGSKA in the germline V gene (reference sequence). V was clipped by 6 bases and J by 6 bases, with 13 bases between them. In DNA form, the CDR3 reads TGCAGTGCGGGGGACCGGTACGATACGCAGTATTTT. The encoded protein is CSAGDRYDTQYF.

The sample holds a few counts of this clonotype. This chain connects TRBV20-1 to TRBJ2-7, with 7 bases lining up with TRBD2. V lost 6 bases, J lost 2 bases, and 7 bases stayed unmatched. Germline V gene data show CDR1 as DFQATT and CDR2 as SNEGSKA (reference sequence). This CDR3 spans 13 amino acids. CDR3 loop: CSAVGGDPYEQYF. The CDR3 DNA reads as TGCAGTGCCGTGGGAGGGGATCCCTACGAGCAGTACTTC.

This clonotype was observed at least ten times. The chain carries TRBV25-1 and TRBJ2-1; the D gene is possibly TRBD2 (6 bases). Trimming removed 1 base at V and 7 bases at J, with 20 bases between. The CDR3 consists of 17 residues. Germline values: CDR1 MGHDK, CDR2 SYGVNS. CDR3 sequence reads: CASSELGGRGSGNEQFF. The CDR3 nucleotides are TGTGCCAGCAGTGAATTAGGTGGTCGGGGGTCTGGTAATGAGCAGTTCTTC.

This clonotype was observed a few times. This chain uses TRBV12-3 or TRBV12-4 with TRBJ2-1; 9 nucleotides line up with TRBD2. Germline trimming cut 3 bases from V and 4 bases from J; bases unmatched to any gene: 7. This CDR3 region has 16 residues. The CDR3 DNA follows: TGTGCCAGCAGTTTTAATCTAGCGGGGAAATACAATGAGCAGTTCTTC. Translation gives CASSFNLAGKYNEQFF.

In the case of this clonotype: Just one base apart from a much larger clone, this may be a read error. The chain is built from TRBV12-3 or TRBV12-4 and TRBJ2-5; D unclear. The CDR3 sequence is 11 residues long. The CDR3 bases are TGTGTCAGCAGTTCATCCCCGACCCAGTACTTC. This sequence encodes CVSSSSPTQYF.